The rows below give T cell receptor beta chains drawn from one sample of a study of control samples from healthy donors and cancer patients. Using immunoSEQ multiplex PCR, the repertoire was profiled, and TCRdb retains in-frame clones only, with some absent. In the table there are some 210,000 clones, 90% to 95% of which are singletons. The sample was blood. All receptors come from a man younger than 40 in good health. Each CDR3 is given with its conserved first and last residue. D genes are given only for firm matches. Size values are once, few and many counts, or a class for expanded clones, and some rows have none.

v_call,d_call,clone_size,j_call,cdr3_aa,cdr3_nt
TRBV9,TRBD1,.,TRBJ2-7,CASSVTGQGAEQYF,TGTGCCAGCAGCGTAACGGGACAGGGGGCCGAGCAGTACTTC
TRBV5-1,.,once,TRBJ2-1,CASSNQPGGGYNEQFF,TGCGCCAGCAGCAATCAACCAGGAGGAGGTTACAATGAGCAGTTCTTC
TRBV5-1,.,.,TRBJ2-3,CASRTGLSTDTQYF,TGCGCCAGCAGAACGGGACTCTCCACAGATACGCAGTATTTT
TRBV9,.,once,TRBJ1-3,CASSVGNTIYF,TGTGCCAGCAGCGTAGGAAACACCATATATTTT
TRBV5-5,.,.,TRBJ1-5,CASSARGGQPQHF,TGTGCCAGCAGCGCCCGAGGGGGTCAGCCCCAGCATTTT
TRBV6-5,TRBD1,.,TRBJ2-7,CASFRDRGNSEQYF,TGTGCCAGCTTTCGGGACAGGGGTAATAGTGAGCAGTACTTC
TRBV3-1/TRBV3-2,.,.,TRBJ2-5,CASSFHRDGETQYF,TGTGCCAGCAGCTTTCACAGGGATGGCGAGACCCAGTACTTC
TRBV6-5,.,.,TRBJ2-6,CASSIDSLGANVLTF,TGTGCCAGCAGCATCGACAGCCTAGGGGCCAACGTCCTGACTTTC
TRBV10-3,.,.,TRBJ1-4,CAISPGSTNEKLFF,TGTGCCATCAGCCCAGGATCAACTAATGAAAAACTGTTTTTT
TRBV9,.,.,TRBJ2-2,CASSVNPRGNTGELFF,TGTGCCAGCAGCGTAAACCCCAGGGGGAACACCGGGGAGCTGTTTTTT
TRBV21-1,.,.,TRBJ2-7,CASSPWQNRPVHEQYF,TGTGCCAGCAGCCCTTGGCAGAACAGGCCAGTCCACGAGCAGTACTTC
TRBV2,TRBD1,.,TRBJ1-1,CASGGTANTEAFF,TGTGCCAGCGGGGGGACAGCGAACACTGAAGCTTTCTTT
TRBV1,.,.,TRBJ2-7,CTSSPPDSNQSYEQYF,TGCACCAGCAGCCCACCGGATTCAAACCAGAGCTACGAGCAGTACTTC
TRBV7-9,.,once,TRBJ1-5,CASSPWTVNQPQHF,TGTGCCAGCAGCCCATGGACGGTGAATCAGCCCCAGCATTTT
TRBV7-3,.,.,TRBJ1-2,CASSGSSLYGYTF,TGTGCCAGCAGCGGGTCGTCGCTCTATGGCTACACCTTC
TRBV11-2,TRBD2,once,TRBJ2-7,CASSLDPSGGAHEQYF,TGTGCCAGCAGCTTGGATCCTAGCGGGGGGGCCCACGAGCAGTACTTC
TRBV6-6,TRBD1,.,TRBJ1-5,CASSFFRQGSRQPQHF,TGTGCCAGCAGTTTCTTCAGACAGGGGAGTCGTCAGCCCCAGCATTTT
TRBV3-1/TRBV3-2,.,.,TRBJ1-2,CASSVPGYGYTF,TGTGCCAGCAGTGTTCCGGGCTATGGCTACACCTTC
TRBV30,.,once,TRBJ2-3,CAWSVSLSSDTQYF,TGTGCCTGGAGTGTATCCCTTAGCTCAGATACGCAGTATTTT
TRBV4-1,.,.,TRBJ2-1,CASSQGGAHNEQFF,TGCGCCAGCAGCCAAGGGGGGGCTCACAATGAGCAGTTCTTC
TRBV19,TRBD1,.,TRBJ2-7,CASSTRTGTSSYEQYF,TGTGCCAGTAGTACAAGGACAGGAACGAGCTCCTACGAGCAGTACTTC
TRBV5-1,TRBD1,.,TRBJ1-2,CASSSTGIINYGYTF,TGCGCCAGCAGCTCGACAGGGATCATAAACTATGGCTACACCTTC
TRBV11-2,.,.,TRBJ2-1,CASRKGNEQFF,TGTGCCAGCAGGAAAGGTAATGAGCAGTTCTTC
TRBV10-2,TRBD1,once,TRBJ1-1,CASEGDRVTEAFF,TGCGCCAGCGAAGGGGACAGGGTCACTGAAGCTTTCTTT
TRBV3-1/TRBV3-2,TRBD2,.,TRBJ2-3,CASSQGSGGVRDTQYF,TGTGCCAGCAGCCAAGGTAGCGGGGGGGTCAGGGATACGCAGTATTTT
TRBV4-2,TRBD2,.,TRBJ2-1,CASSQQTSGGRDEQFF,TGTGCCAGCAGCCAGCAAACTAGCGGGGGGAGGGATGAGCAGTTCTTC
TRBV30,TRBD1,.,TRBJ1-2,CAWARQGSYGYTF,TGTGCCTGGGCTAGACAGGGGAGCTATGGCTACACCTTC
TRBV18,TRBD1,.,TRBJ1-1,CASSLDRVNTEAFF,TGTGCCAGCTCCTTGGACAGGGTCAACACTGAAGCTTTCTTT
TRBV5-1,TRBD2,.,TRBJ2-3,CASSWAGGQDTQYF,TGCGCCAGCAGCTGGGCGGGGGGGCAAGATACGCAGTATTTT
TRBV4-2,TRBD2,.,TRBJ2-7,CASSQEGTSGGAYEQYF,TGTGCCAGCAGCCAAGAAGGGACTAGCGGGGGGGCCTACGAGCAGTACTTC
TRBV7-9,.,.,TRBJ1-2,CASSSDAPYGYTF,TGTGCCAGCAGCTCGGACGCCCCATATGGCTACACCTTC
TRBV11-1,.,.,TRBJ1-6,CASSQDSYAHSPLHF,TGTGCCAGCAGCCAGGACAGCTATGCCCATTCACCCCTCCACTTT
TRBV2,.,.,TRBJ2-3,CASSGLTDTQYF,TGTGCCAGCAGCGGGTTAACAGATACGCAGTATTTT
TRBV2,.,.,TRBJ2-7,CASSDGPNLDEQYF,TGTGCCAGCAGTGACGGGCCGAACTTAGACGAGCAGTACTTC
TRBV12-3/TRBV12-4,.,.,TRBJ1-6,CASSSYNNSPLHF,TGTGCCAGCAGTTCTTATAATAATTCACCCCTCCACTTT
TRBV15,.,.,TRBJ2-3,CATSRDRGSTDTQYF,TGTGCCACCAGCAGAGATCGGGGAAGCACAGATACGCAGTATTTT
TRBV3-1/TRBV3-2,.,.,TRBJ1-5,CASSQVGQPQHF,TGTGCCAGCAGCCAAGTCGGGCAGCCCCAGCATTTT
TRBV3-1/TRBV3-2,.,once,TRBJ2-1,CASSHARSTYNEQFF,TGTGCCAGCAGCCACGCCAGGTCAACTTACAATGAGCAGTTCTTC
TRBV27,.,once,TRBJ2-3,CASSPRSDTQYF,TGTGCCAGCAGTCCCCGTTCTGATACGCAGTATTTT
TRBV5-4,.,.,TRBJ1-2,CASSFRAGIQDGYTF,TGTGCCAGCAGCTTTCGCGCGGGGATCCAGGATGGCTACACCTTC
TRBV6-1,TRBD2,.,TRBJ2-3,CASSELAGGADTQYF,TGTGCCAGCAGTGAGCTAGCGGGGGGGGCAGATACGCAGTATTTT
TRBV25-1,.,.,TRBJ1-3,CASSEWVEGLSGNTIYF,TGTGCCAGCAGTGAATGGGTGGAGGGCCTCTCTGGAAACACCATATATTTT
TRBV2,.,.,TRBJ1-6,CASSEIFYGQSNSPLHF,TGTGCCAGCAGTGAAATCTTTTATGGACAGTCTAATTCACCCCTCCACTTT
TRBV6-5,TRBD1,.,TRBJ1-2,CASSYDPGQFTGYTF,TGTGCCAGCAGTTACGACCCGGGACAGTTTACTGGCTACACCTTC
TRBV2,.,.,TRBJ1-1,CASSQDGDTEAFF,TGTGCCAGCAGTCAGGACGGCGACACTGAAGCTTTCTTT